These 28 T cell receptor beta chains originate from one sample sequenced in a study of cytomegalovirus exposure and HLA in healthy donors (dated by TCRdb to the late 2010s). Libraries were constructed by the immunoSEQ multiplex PCR assay. This is the immuneACCESS table as TCRdb keeps it, with only in-frame sequences that have V and J called. A part of the clones is gone; compared with another copy, unresolved V genes explain less than half, and the rest is unexplained. Counted in this sample were just under 75,000 clones; over 90% of them appeared once. The ten biggest clones cover approximately 3% of the sample. Sequences were obtained from PBMCs. Receptors originate from a woman between 18 and 29 years old in good health and CMV-seropositive.

This chain joins TRBV6-7 and TRBJ1-5; 9 bases line up with TRBD1. TRBV6-7 is assigned to the ORF class and has an uncertain function. The CDR3 consists of 18 residues. V lost 3 bases, J lost 4 bases, and 13 bases stayed unmatched. The CDR3 region has the DNA TGTGCCAGCAGTTATGCCGATCAGGACAGGGGAGGAAATCAGCCCCAGCATTTT. Translation gives CASSYADQDRGGNQPQHF.

V and J are TRBV28 and TRBJ2-1; D is unclear. The V end lost 5 bases, the J end lost 0 bases, and 14 bases lay between the germline ends. The germline gives CDR1 MDHEN, CDR2 SYDVKM. The CDR3 consists of 16 residues. CDR3 DNA sequence: TGTGCCAGCAGTCCCGGTGAGTTAAGCTCCTACAATGAGCAGTTCTTC. Its protein is CASSPGELSSYNEQFF. Full variable domain (missing parts from reference TRBV28 and TRBJ2-1): DVKVTQSSRYLVKRTGEKVFLECVQDMDHENMFWYRQDPGLGLRLIYFSYDVKMKEKGDIPEGYSVSREKKERFSLILESASTNQTSMYLCASSPGELSSYNEQFFGPGTRLTVL.

The CDR3 bases are TGTGCCAGCAGTCACACGGACAGCACGCCCCAGTACTTC. It specifies CASSHTDSTPQYF. J is TRBJ2-5 and V is TRBV6-1; D possibly corresponds to TRBD1 (6 bases). V was trimmed by 5 bases and J by 9 bases, leaving 16 bases between them. The CDR3 spans 13 residues. From germline, CDR1 is MNHNS and CDR2 SASEGT.

This chain connects TRBV4-1 to TRBJ2-2; D remains ambiguous. V was clipped by 0 bases and J by 1 base, with 3 bases between them. The CDR3 covers 14 residues. Germline CDR1 reads MGHRA; CDR2 reads YSYEKL. The CDR3 spells CASSQERNTGELFF. As DNA, the CDR3 is TGCGCCAGCAGCCAAGAGAGGAACACCGGGGAGCTGTTTTTT.

The CDR3 reads CASSQDEPRREESYNEQFF. The CDR3 DNA sequence: TGCGCCAGCAGCCAAGACGAACCGCGGCGGGAGGAGTCCTACAATGAGCAGTTCTTC. The chain couples TRBV4-3 to TRBJ2-1, with TRBD2 identical over 8 bases. The V gene end was trimmed by 0 bases and the J gene end by 1 base; junction bases not matched to a gene: 11. The CDR3 runs to 19 residues. Germline values: CDR1 LGHNA, CDR2 YSLEER.

V usage is TRBV4-2 and J usage is TRBJ1-3; a possible D gene is TRBD1 (6 bases). This CDR3 has 15 amino acids. CDR1 and CDR2 from the germline V gene are LGHNA and YNFKEQ. Trimming stripped 1 base from V and 4 bases from J, with 11 bases between. Here the CDR3 DNA reads TGTGCCAGCAGCCAAGCAGACAGGTCCGGAAACACCATATATTTT. Its translation: CASSQADRSGNTIYF.

The CDR3 sequence is CASSEPMGGWEVYGYTF. DNA for the CDR3: TGTGCCAGCAGTGAACCTATGGGGGGGTGGGAGGTCTATGGCTACACCTTC. This chain links TRBV6-1 with TRBJ1-2; possibly TRBD1 for D (5 bases). CDR3 length equals 17 residues. Germline CDR1 and CDR2: MNHNS and SASEGT. The V end lost 2 bases, the J end lost 4 bases, and 20 bases lay between the germline ends.

The chain couples TRBV7-8 to TRBJ2-1; 8 positions match TRBD1. The CDR3 totals 16 residues. J gave up 6 bases and V 5 bases, and 12 bases lay outside the gene matches. Germline CDR1 SGHVS, CDR2 FQNEAQ. CDR3 DNA: TGTGCCAGCAGCAGAAGGCAGGGGGCTACCGTCAATGAGCAGTTCTTC. This sequence encodes CASSRRQGATVNEQFF. The whole variable domain, remainder taken from reference TRBV7-8 and TRBJ2-1, is GAGVSQSPRYKVAKRGQDVALRCDPISGHVSLFWYQQALGQGPEFLTYFQNEAQLDKSGLPSDRFFAERPEGSVSTLKIQRTQQEDSAVYLCASSRRQGATVNEQFFGPGTRLTVL.

The chain is built from TRBV11-2 and TRBJ2-1; no reliable D call. CDR3 length: 15 amino acids. Germline V CDR1 and CDR2: SGHAT, FQNNGV. The V end was cut by 2 bases, the J end by 0 bases, with 8 bases between. The CDR3 DNA reads TGTGCCAGCAGCTTACAACTCCTCTCCTACAATGAGCAGTTCTTC. Its translation is CASSLQLLSYNEQFF.

J is TRBJ2-1 and V is TRBV4-1; D gene ambiguous. The CDR3 is 13 amino acids. The germline V gene encodes CDR1 MGHRA and CDR2 YSYEKL. V was shortened by 0 bases and J by 3 bases, with 3 bases between the two germline ends. The CDR3 nucleotides are TGCGCCAGCAGCCAAGATTACTACAATGAGCAGTTCTTC. This gives the protein CASSQDYYNEQFF.

This sequence joins TRBV7-9 and TRBJ2-7, with 10 bases identical to TRBD1. Looked up from germline, CDR1 is SEHNR and CDR2 is FQNEAQ (reference sequence). The CDR3 spans 18 residues. The V segment lost 0 bases and the J segment 1 base; nucleotides outside the gene matches: 9. The CDR3 DNA reads TGTGCCAGCAGCTTAGCATCGGGACAGGGGCGAAATTCCTACGAGCAGTACTTC. This encodes CASSLASGQGRNSYEQYF.

The gene calls are TRBV10-3 and TRBJ2-1; 8 nucleotides align to TRBD2. Germline V gene data show CDR1 as ENHRY and CDR2 as SYGVKD. The CDR3 consists of 14 residues. The CDR3 loop is CGRFKGLGYNEQFF. The CDR3 DNA reads as TGTGGCCGGTTTAAGGGACTAGGCTACAATGAGCAGTTCTTC.

V is TRBV11-2 and J is TRBJ2-7; TRBD2 might be the D (5 bases). V dropped 2 bases and J dropped 5 bases, with 13 bases sitting between them. The CDR3 runs 14 residues. Germline CDR1 SGHAT, CDR2 FQNNGV. The DNA for the CDR3 is TGTGCCAGCAGCTTACCCGGTCACGGGGACGAGCAGTACTTC. This gives the protein CASSLPGHGDEQYF.

The chain is built from TRBV5-4 and TRBJ2-3; D is unclear. Trimming took off 4 bases at V and 1 base at J, with 10 bases between the two ends. The germline CDR1 and CDR2 sequences are SGHNT and YYREEE (reference sequence). CDR3 length equals 14 residues. The CDR3 sequence is CASSLGVGTDTQYF. The DNA of the CDR3 is TGTGCCAGCAGCCTCGGAGTGGGCACAGATACGCAGTATTTT.

The chain carries TRBV7-9 and TRBJ1-4; D is unresolved. V shed 0 bases and J shed 4 bases, with 6 bases lying between them. From germline, CDR1 is SEHNR and CDR2 FQNEAQ (reference sequence). The CDR3 totals 14 residues. For the CDR3, the DNA is TGTGCCAGCAGCTTAGCAACCGGTAATGAAAAACTGTTTTTT. As protein: CASSLATGNEKLFF.

The CDR3: CASSTTGYNEQFF. DNA of the CDR3: TGTGCCAGCAGCACAACGGGTTACAATGAGCAGTTCTTC. The rearrangement links TRBV9 to TRBJ2-1, with unresolved D. With 4 bases removed from V and 4 bases from J, the gap between germline ends came to 9 bases. From germline, CDR1 is SGDLS and CDR2 YYNGEE. The CDR3 loop spans 13 amino acids.

This clone was seen only once. The chain has TRBV6-1 and TRBJ1-1, with D possibly matching TRBD1 (5 bases). This CDR3 is 13 amino acids long. Germline V CDR1 and CDR2: MNHNS, SASEGT. V lost 5 bases and J 1 base, leaving 8 bases between the germline ends. CDR3 sequence reads: CASSQGRNTEAFF. Here the CDR3 DNA reads TGTGCCAGCAGTCAGGGAAGGAACACTGAAGCTTTCTTT.

The chain combines TRBV20-1 with TRBJ2-7; D gene ambiguous. This CDR3 region has 11 residues. V was trimmed by 6 bases and J by 4 bases, leaving 10 bases between them. Germline CDR1 is DFQATT and CDR2 is SNEGSKA (reference sequence). The CDR3 loop reads CSAKQRYEQYF. The DNA of the CDR3 is TGCAGTGCAAAACAGAGATACGAGCAGTACTTC.

V and J are TRBV6-1 and TRBJ1-6; 7 bases fit TRBD1. Germline CDR1 reads MNHNS; CDR2 reads SASEGT. CDR3 size: 15 residues. V was pared by 2 bases and J by 10 bases, with 8 bases of the junction left unmatched. The CDR3 nucleotides are TGTGCCAGCAGTGAAATTACAGGGGTGGTGTCACCCCTCCACTTT. Translated: CASSEITGVVSPLHF.

J is TRBJ2-1 and V is TRBV18, with 9 positions matching TRBD2. The CDR3 contains 15 residues. V dropped 2 bases and J dropped 6; count of bases not matched to a gene: 5. Per the germline V gene, CDR1 is KGHSH and CDR2 is LQKENI. The CDR3 nucleotides read TGTGCCAGCTCACCATCGGCGGGGGGGCTCAATGAGCAGTTCTTC. This encodes CASSPSAGGLNEQFF.

This chain links TRBV9 with TRBJ2-1, with 10 bases identical to TRBD2. Germline values: CDR1 SGDLS, CDR2 YYNGEE. This CDR3 region has 16 residues. The junction had 9 bases not matched to a gene; V was cut back by 0 bases and J by 9 bases. This chain's CDR3 is CASSVGSSGSGFEQFF. CDR3 in DNA: TGTGCCAGCAGCGTAGGGTCTAGCGGGAGTGGGTTTGAGCAGTTCTTC.

The sample holds one count of this clone. The chain couples TRBV9 to TRBJ1-5; D is undetermined. Per germline, CDR1 SGDLS and CDR2 YYNGEE. The ends were cut back, 0 bases at V and 4 bases at J, with 26 bases in the middle. CDR3 length equals 20 residues. The CDR3 region has the DNA TGTGCCAGCAGCGTAGAAAGACCTTCGGTGTCGCCCGGGGAGAATCAGCCCCAGCATTTT. This translates into CASSVERPSVSPGENQPQHF. The full variable domain, completed using reference TRBV9 and TRBJ1-5, is DSGVTQTPKHLITATGQRVTLRCSPRSGDLSVYWYQQSLDQGLQFLIQYYNGEERAKGNILERFSAQQFPDLHSELNLSSLELGDSALYFCASSVERPSVSPGENQPQHFGDGTRLSIL.

The chain is built from TRBV18 and TRBJ1-5, with a tentative D call TRBD1 (5 bases). Trimming stripped 4 bases from V and 6 bases from J, with 19 bases between. Germline V gene sequence: CDR1 KGHSH, CDR2 LQKENI. The CDR3 has 16 residues. CDR3 in DNA: TGTGCCAGCTCACAGACGATGTCAGGCGGGGGTCAGCCCCAGCATTTT. Encoded protein: CASSQTMSGGGQPQHF.

The CDR3: CASFSGTSANEQYF. The CDR3 DNA is TGTGCCAGCTTTTCCGGGACTAGCGCCAACGAGCAGTACTTC. The chain couples TRBV27 to TRBJ2-7; 10 bases align to TRBD2. CDR1 is MNHEY and CDR2 is SMNVEV in the germline V gene (reference sequence). The CDR3 is made up of 14 amino acids. V lost 8 bases to trimming and J lost 5 bases; unmatched junction nucleotides: 9.

V gene TRBV10-3 combines with J gene TRBJ2-5, with D maybe TRBD1 (6 bases). There are 14 residues in the CDR3. Trimming pared 10 bases from V and 2 bases from J, leaving 17 bases between. Germline loops: CDR1 ENHRY, CDR2 SYGVKD. Here the CDR3 DNA reads TGTGCCACCAATAGCCGGGACAAACAAGAGACCCAGTACTTC. Its translation is CATNSRDKQETQYF.

This chain connects TRBV9 to TRBJ1-1; no definite D call. There are 13 residues in the CDR3. Per germline, CDR1 SGDLS and CDR2 YYNGEE. V was shortened by 4 bases and J by 1 base, with 8 bases between the two germline ends. CDR3 residues: CASSMTGNTEAFF. Here the CDR3 DNA reads TGTGCCAGCAGCATGACGGGGAACACTGAAGCTTTCTTT.

The rearrangement links TRBV28 to TRBJ2-7; a weak D match, TRBD1 (7 bases). V lost 6 bases to trimming and J lost 6 bases, with 18 bases between them. This CDR3 is built from 14 residues. CDR1 MDHEN and CDR2 SYDVKM come from the germline V gene. Here the CDR3 DNA reads TGTGCCAGCAGCGGAGGGGGCGCCGACGGCGAGCAGTACTTC. As protein: CASSGGGADGEQYF.

This clone was seen once. This chain links TRBV14 with TRBJ1-1; possibly TRBD1 for D (6 bases). Trimming took 4 bases from V and 0 from J, leaving 9 bases between them. Germline V gene lookup returns CDR1 SGHDN and CDR2 FVKESK. The CDR3 covers 14 residues. This CDR3 reads CASSRNRVNTEAFF. DNA of the CDR3: TGTGCCAGCAGCCGGAACAGGGTGAACACTGAAGCTTTCTTT.